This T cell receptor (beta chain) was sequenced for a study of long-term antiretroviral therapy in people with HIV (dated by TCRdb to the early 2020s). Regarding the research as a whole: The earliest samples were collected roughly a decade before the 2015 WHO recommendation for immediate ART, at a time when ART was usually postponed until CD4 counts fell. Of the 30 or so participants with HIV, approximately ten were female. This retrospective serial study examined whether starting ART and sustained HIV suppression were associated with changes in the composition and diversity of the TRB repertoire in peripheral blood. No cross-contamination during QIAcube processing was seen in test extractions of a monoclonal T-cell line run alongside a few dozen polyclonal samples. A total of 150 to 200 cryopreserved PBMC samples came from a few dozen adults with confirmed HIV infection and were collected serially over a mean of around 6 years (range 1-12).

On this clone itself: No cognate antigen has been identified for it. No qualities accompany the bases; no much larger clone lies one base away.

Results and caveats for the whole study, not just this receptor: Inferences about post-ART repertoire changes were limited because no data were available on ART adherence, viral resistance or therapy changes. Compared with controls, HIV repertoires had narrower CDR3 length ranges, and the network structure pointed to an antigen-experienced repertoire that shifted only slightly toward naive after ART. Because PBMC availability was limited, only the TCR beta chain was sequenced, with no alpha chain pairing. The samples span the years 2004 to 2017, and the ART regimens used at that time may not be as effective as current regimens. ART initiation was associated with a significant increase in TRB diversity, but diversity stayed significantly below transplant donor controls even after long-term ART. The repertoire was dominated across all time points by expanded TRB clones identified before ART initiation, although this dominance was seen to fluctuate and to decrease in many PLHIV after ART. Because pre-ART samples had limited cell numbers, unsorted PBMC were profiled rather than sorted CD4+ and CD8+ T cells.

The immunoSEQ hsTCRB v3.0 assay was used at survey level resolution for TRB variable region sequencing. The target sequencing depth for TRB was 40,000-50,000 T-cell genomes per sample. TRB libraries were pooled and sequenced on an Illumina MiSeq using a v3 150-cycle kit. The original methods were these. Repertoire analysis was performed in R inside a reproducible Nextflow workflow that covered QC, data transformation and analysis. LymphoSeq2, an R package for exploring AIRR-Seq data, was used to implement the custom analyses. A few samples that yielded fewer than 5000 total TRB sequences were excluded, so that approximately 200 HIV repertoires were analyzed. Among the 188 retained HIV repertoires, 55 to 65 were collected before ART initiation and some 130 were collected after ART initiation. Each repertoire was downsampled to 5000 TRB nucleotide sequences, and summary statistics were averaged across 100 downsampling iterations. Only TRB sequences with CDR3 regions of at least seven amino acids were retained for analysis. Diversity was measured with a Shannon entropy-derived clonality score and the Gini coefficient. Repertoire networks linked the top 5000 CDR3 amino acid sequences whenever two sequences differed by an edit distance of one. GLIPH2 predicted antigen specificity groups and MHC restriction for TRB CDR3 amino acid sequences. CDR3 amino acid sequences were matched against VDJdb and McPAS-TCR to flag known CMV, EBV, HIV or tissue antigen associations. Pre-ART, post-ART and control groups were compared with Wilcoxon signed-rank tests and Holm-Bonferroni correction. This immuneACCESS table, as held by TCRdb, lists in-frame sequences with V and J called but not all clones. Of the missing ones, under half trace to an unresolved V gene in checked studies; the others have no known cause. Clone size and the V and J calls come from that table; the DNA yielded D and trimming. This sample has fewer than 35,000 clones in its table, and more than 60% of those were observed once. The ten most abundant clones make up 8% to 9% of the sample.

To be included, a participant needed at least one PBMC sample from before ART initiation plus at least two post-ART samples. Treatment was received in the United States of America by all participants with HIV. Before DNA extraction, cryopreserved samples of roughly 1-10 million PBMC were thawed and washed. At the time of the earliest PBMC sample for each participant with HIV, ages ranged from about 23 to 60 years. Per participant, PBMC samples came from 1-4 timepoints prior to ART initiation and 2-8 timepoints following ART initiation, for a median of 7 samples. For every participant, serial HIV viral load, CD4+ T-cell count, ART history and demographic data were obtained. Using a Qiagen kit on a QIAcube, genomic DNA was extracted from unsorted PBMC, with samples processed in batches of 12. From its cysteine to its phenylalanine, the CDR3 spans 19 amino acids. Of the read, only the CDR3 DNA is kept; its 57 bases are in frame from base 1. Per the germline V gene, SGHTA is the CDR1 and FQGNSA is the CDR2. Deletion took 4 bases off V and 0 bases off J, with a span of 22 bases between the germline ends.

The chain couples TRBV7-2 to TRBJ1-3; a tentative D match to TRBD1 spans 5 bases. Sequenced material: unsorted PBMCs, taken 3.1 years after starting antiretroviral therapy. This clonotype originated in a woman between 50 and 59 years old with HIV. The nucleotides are TGTGCCAGCAGCTCGAAAGGTGGGGGGGTCCGATACTCTGGAAACACCATATATTTT. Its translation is CASSSKGGGVRYSGNTIYF. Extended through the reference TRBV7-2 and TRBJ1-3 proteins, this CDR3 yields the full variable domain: GAGVSQSPSNKVTEKGKDVELRCDPISGHTALYWYRQSLGQGLEFLIYFQGNSAPDKSGLPSDRFSAERTGGSVSTLTIQRTQQEDSAVYLCASSSKGGGVRYSGNTIYFGEGSWLTVV.